This entry is about one T cell receptor beta chain. This record comes from a study of blood T cell repertoires in COVID-19. Looking at the study overall: Acute and convalescent COVID-19 specimens originated in the United States, Italy and Spain. The analysed material was cDNA or gDNA that came from T cells, B-cell-depleted T cells, or PBMCs.

Study processing details: For nucleated cells, counts were estimated from reference gene primer amplification. Sequenced by immunoSEQ multiplex PCR; TCRdb stores in-frame clones only, minus some. The V and J calls and the clone size are those of that table, but D and trimming were determined from the DNA. The sample holds over 150,000 clones; 84% are singletons and the top ten take 11% to 15%. Germline assignment: CDR1 LGHNA and CDR2 YNFKEQ. V was trimmed by 0 bases and J by 5 bases, leaving 19 bases between them. This CDR3 comprises 17 residues. Sequenced input: peripheral blood. The sequence came from a man aged 18 to 35 with active or convalescent COVID-19. V gene TRBV4-2 combines with J gene TRBJ1-2; TRBD1 might be the D (5 bases). CDR3 protein: CASSQDKQGLTAYGYTF. CDR3 nucleotides: TGTGCCAGCAGCCAAGATAAGCAGGGCCTTACTGCTTATGGCTACACCTTC.